This TCR beta chain was recorded in a study of T-cell memory formation after mild COVID-19. TCRdb reanalysed the 5' RACE reads using MiXCR and keeps one entry per CDR3 protein. The sample yields under 700,000 distinct CDR3 sequences, approximately 20% seen once. The CDR3 has 14 residues. Germline CDR1 is SGDLS and CDR2 is YYNGEE. V shed 0 bases and J 5 bases; nucleotides not matched to a gene: 2. This chain uses TRBV9 with TRBJ2-7; TRBD2 matches at 10 bases. The sequence was collected from an adult woman who had mild COVID-19 (a few samples of this study predate the infection). Cell type and time point are not known. Specimen: PBMCs or a T cell subset sorted from them (not recorded which). CDR3 amino acids: CASSVGLAGDEQYF. The CDR3, as DNA: TGTGCCAGCAGCGTAGGGCTAGCGGGAGACGAGCAGTACTTC.